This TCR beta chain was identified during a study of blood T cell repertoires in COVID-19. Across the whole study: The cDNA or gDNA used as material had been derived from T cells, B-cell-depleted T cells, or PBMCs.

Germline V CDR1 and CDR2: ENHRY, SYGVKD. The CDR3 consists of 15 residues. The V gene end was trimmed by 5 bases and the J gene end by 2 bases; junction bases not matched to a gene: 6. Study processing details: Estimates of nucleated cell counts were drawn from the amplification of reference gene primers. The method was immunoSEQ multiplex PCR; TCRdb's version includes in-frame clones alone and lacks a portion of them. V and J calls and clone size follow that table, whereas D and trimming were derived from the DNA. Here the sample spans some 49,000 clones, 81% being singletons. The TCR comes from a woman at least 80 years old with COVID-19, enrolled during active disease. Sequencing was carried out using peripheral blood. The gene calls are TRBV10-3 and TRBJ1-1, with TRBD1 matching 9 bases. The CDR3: CAISQTGQGNTEAFF. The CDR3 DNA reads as TGTGCCATCAGTCAGACGGGACAGGGTAACACTGAAGCTTTCTTT.